This entry lists 27 T cell receptor beta chains sequenced from one sample in a study of long-term antiretroviral therapy in people with HIV. immunoSEQ v3.0 was run at survey level. The method was immunoSEQ multiplex PCR; TCRdb's version includes in-frame clones alone and lacks a portion of them. Of around 40,000 clones in the sample, around nine tenths were seen once. The sample was unsorted PBMCs, taken just before starting antiretroviral therapy. The source is a young woman with HIV.

The rearrangement uses TRBV9 and TRBJ1-4, with no clear D. Germline CDR1 and CDR2: SGDLS and YYNGEE. There are 17 residues in the CDR3. Trimming pared 0 bases from V and 3 bases from J, leaving 15 bases between. The CDR3 region has the DNA TGTGCCAGCAGCGTAGAAGTTACGTTGGCACCTAATGAAAAACTGTTTTTT. Amino acids: CASSVEVTLAPNEKLFF. The entire variable domain, with the rest obtained from reference TRBV9 and TRBJ1-4, is as follows: DSGVTQTPKHLITATGQRVTLRCSPRSGDLSVYWYQQSLDQGLQFLIQYYNGEERAKGNILERFSAQQFPDLHSELNLSSLELGDSALYFCASSVEVTLAPNEKLFFGSGTQLSVL.

In the case of this clone: Other DNA sequences in this specimen translate into the identical CDR3. The chain is built from TRBV6-4 and TRBJ2-2, with D hard to call. The CDR3 extends over 13 amino acids. Per germline, CDR1 MRHNA and CDR2 SNTAGT. The V end was cut by 2 bases, the J end by 3 bases, with 4 bases between. The CDR3 coding sequence is TGTGCCAGCAGTGACCGGGACACCGGGGAGCTGTTTTTT. This translates into CASSDRDTGELFF.

The CDR3 loop reads CASSPKGGRAGNEQFF. In nucleotides, the CDR3 is TGTGCCAGCAGTCCCAAGGGTGGGAGGGCCGGGAATGAGCAGTTCTTC. V usage is TRBV27 and J usage is TRBJ2-1; 7 bases are a match to TRBD2. The CDR3 runs to 16 residues. Losses at the gene ends were 5 bases for V and 7 bases for J; bases not matched to a gene: 14. Germline V gene sequence: CDR1 MNHEY, CDR2 SMNVEV (reference sequence).

The rearrangement links TRBV7-2 to TRBJ1-1; D not resolved. V lost 5 bases and J 2 bases, leaving 12 bases between the germline ends. Germline values: CDR1 SGHTA, CDR2 FQGNSA. This CDR3 contains 14 residues. The CDR3 DNA reads as TGTGCCAGCAGCACAGCCCTAGGCAACACTGAAGCTTTCTTT. As protein: CASSTALGNTEAFF.

The V call is TRBV27, the J call TRBJ2-5; TRBD2 matches 14 bases. The CDR3 length is 15 residues. V shed 6 bases and J 4 bases; nucleotides not matched to a gene: 4. The germline CDR1 and CDR2 sequences are MNHEY and SMNVEV (reference sequence). The CDR3 region is CASSVGLAGVETQYF. CDR3 nucleotide sequence: TGTGCCAGCAGCGTGGGACTAGCGGGAGTAGAGACCCAGTACTTC.

The rearrangement uses TRBV5-1 and TRBJ1-4, with D possibly matching TRBD1 (6 bases). With 4 bases removed from V and 4 bases from J, the gap between germline ends came to 11 bases. The germline CDR1 and CDR2 sequences are SGHRS and YFSETQ. The CDR3 runs 14 residues. CDR3 nucleotides: TGCGCCAGCAGCGATGGACAGCTTAATGAAAAACTGTTTTTT. It translates to CASSDGQLNEKLFF. The full variable domain, completed using reference TRBV5-1 and TRBJ1-4, is KAGVTQTPRYLIKTRGQQVTLSCSPISGHRSVSWYQQTPGQGLQFLFEYFSETQRNKGNFPGRFSGRQFSNSRSEMNVSTLELGDSALYLCASSDGQLNEKLFFGSGTQLSVL.

The J gene is TRBJ1-2, the V gene TRBV11-2; D not certain. Between the trimmed V and J ends, which lost 5 bases and 5 bases, there was a span of 12 bases. In germline, CDR1 is SGHAT, CDR2 FQNNGV. The CDR3 consists of 13 residues. The CDR3 sequence is CASSRGRQYGYTF. CDR3 sequence (DNA): TGTGCCAGCAGCCGCGGACGGCAATATGGCTACACCTTC.

This clone was counted a few times. V gene TRBV19 combines with J gene TRBJ2-1; D is possibly TRBD2 (5 bases). This CDR3 spans 13 amino acids. Trimming took 3 bases from V and 6 from J, leaving 9 bases between them. Germline CDR1 is LNHDA and CDR2 is SQIVND (reference sequence). The CDR3 DNA is TGTGCCAGTAGTATGGCTAGCTTCAATGAGCAGTTCTTC. This sequence encodes CASSMASFNEQFF.

The chain carries TRBV6-5 and TRBJ2-3; 10 bases match TRBD2. The CDR3 is made up of 15 amino acids. CDR1 is MNHEY, CDR2 SVGAGI, per germline. V gave up 5 bases and J gave up 3 bases; unmatched junction bases: 5. CDR3: CASSRLAGATDTQYF. The CDR3 region has the DNA TGTGCCAGCAGTCGTCTAGCGGGAGCTACAGATACGCAGTATTTT.

V is TRBV6-5 and J is TRBJ2-7; tentatively, D is TRBD1 (6 bases). The CDR3 covers 13 residues. Germline V gene lookup returns CDR1 MNHEY and CDR2 SVGAGI. Trimming removed 8 bases from V and 9 bases from J, with 20 bases in between. The CDR3 protein is CASSRSQGILQYF. In nucleotides, the CDR3 is TGTGCCAGCTCCAGGTCACAGGGTATTCTGCAGTACTTC.

The sample holds a few counts of this clone. The chain couples TRBV27 to TRBJ2-3; no reliable D call. V gave up 5 bases and J gave up 2 bases, with 5 bases separating them. CDR3 length equals 12 residues. The germline CDR1 and CDR2 sequences are MNHEY and SMNVEV (reference sequence). CDR3 nucleotide sequence: TGTGCCAGCAGTACTCCCACAGATACGCAGTATTTT. It yields the protein CASSTPTDTQYF.

The J gene is TRBJ2-5, the V gene TRBV4-3, with a tentative D call TRBD1 (5 bases). The germline gives CDR1 LGHNA, CDR2 YSLEER. This CDR3 region has 15 residues. V was trimmed by 1 base and J by 2 bases, leaving 11 bases between them. The CDR3 here is CASSQAPPGQETQYF. In DNA, the CDR3 is TGCGCCAGCAGCCAAGCCCCCCCAGGGCAAGAGACCCAGTACTTC.

The rearrangement joins TRBV28 to TRBJ1-4; no clear D. The V and J ends lost 0 bases and 4 bases respectively, with 12 bases between them. Germline CDR1 is MDHEN and CDR2 is SYDVKM. This CDR3 is built from 16 residues. This CDR3 is CASSLWTDGYNEKLFF. The CDR3 region has the DNA TGTGCCAGCAGTTTATGGACCGACGGATATAATGAAAAACTGTTTTTT.

The table lists this clone with a few counts. V usage is TRBV7-9 and J usage is TRBJ2-7; TRBD2 matches 15 bases. From germline, CDR1 is SEHNR and CDR2 FQNEAQ (reference sequence). V shed 3 bases, J shed 0 bases, and the junction held 3 bases outside the gene matches. This CDR3 is 17 amino acids long. CDR3 amino acids: CASSLGLAGGSSYEQYF. The CDR3, as DNA: TGTGCCAGCAGCTTGGGACTAGCGGGAGGCTCCTCCTACGAGCAGTACTTC.

The V gene is TRBV7-3, the J gene TRBJ2-5; possible D gene TRBD2, 6 bases. V lost 5 bases, J lost 5 bases, and 12 bases lay in between. The CDR3 has 13 residues. In germline, CDR1 is SGHTA, CDR2 FQGTGA. CDR3 nucleotide sequence: TGTGCCAGCAGCCGGGAGCCGCGGGAGACCCAGTACTTC. Its translation is CASSREPRETQYF. Together with reference TRBV7-3 and TRBJ2-5, the CDR3 gives the full variable domain: GAGVSQTPSNKVTEKGKYVELRCDPISGHTALYWYRQSLGQGPEFLIYFQGTGAADDSGLPNDRFFAVRPEGSVSTLKIQRTERGDSAVYLCASSREPRETQYFGPGTRLLVL.

This clone showed up just a few times. The chain links TRBV4-3 to TRBJ1-3; 7 bases match TRBD1. The germline CDR1 and CDR2 sequences are LGHNA and YSLEER. V was pared by 0 bases and J by 0 bases, with 17 bases of the junction left unmatched. The CDR3 sequence is 21 residues long. Written as DNA, the CDR3 is TGCGCCAGCAGCCAAGACATTCCCGGGACAGCGAACCTTTTCTCTGGAAACACCATATATTTT. Its protein product is CASSQDIPGTANLFSGNTIYF.

V usage is TRBV15 and J usage is TRBJ2-1; possibly TRBD2 for D (5 bases). CDR1 is LNHNV and CDR2 is YYDKDF in the germline V gene (reference sequence). The length of the CDR3 is 15 residues. Trimming took 0 bases from V and 7 from J, leaving 13 bases between them. In DNA form, the CDR3 reads TGTGCCACCAGCAGAGATCCGGCGGGCCGGAATGAGCAGTTCTTC. This sequence encodes CATSRDPAGRNEQFF.

CDR3 amino acids: CASSPLLDGYEQYF. CDR3 coding DNA: TGTGCCAGCAGTCCCCTGTTAGACGGTTACGAGCAGTACTTC. The V call is TRBV6-5, the J call TRBJ2-7; no reliable D call. The CDR3 loop spans 14 amino acids. V dropped 5 bases and J dropped 4 bases, with 15 bases sitting between them. Germline loops: CDR1 MNHEY, CDR2 SVGAGI.

V usage is TRBV15 and J usage is TRBJ2-5; D might be TRBD2 (5 bases). V lost 0 bases and J lost 5, with 16 bases in between. Germline-derived CDR1 and CDR2 are LNHNV and YYDKDF (reference sequence). The CDR3 has 16 residues. The CDR3, as DNA: TGTGCCACCAGCAGAGATCGAGCGCTAGCAGGCGAGACCCAGTACTTC. Protein product: CATSRDRALAGETQYF.

The J gene is TRBJ1-2, the V gene TRBV28, with D perhaps TRBD1 (5 bases). Germline lookup yields CDR1 MDHEN and CDR2 SYDVKM. This CDR3 spans 14 amino acids. V was shortened by 8 bases and J by 2 bases, with 15 bases between the two germline ends. CDR3 bases: TGTGCCAGCGGCGGCCAGGAGGGGAACTATGGCTACACCTTC. Protein: CASGGQEGNYGYTF.

V gene TRBV7-9 combines with J gene TRBJ2-7; D gene unclear. The CDR3 has 15 residues. Trimming took 5 bases from V and 0 from J, leaving 14 bases between them. CDR1 is SEHNR, CDR2 FQNEAQ, per germline (reference sequence). The CDR3 reads CASSTPSQSSYEQYF. In DNA, the CDR3 is TGTGCCAGCAGCACCCCCTCACAGAGCTCCTACGAGCAGTACTTC.

The J gene is TRBJ1-3, the V gene TRBV5-1; D gene unclear. Germline loops: CDR1 SGHRS, CDR2 YFSETQ. V lost 4 bases, J lost 0 bases, and 14 bases lay in between. This CDR3 region has 16 residues. For the CDR3, the DNA is TGCGCCAGCAGCAATCTACAGAGGAGCTCTGGAAACACCATATATTTT. Encoded protein: CASSNLQRSSGNTIYF.

Only a few counts were recorded for this clone. The V call is TRBV4-1, the J call TRBJ2-7, with 7 nucleotides matching TRBD2. The CDR3 covers 15 residues. Germline V gene sequence: CDR1 MGHRA, CDR2 YSYEKL. With V trimmed by 3 bases and J by 2 bases, 7 bases remained unmatched. The DNA of the CDR3 is TGCGCCAGCAGCCATCCCCCGGGAGGAACCTACGAGCAGTACTTC. Encoded protein: CASSHPPGGTYEQYF.

The genes are TRBV28 and TRBJ1-2; the D gene is possibly TRBD1 (5 bases). V was clipped by 2 bases and J by 4 bases, with 11 bases between them. The CDR3 totals 14 residues. Germline CDR1 and CDR2: MDHEN and SYDVKM. CDR3 protein: CASSLSGGFYGYTF. The CDR3 DNA reads as TGTGCCAGCAGTTTAAGTGGGGGATTCTATGGCTACACCTTC.

The V call is TRBV5-1, the J call TRBJ2-1; D is unresolved. Trimming cost V 4 bases and J 5 bases, with 4 bases left between them. Germline CDR1 reads SGHRS; CDR2 reads YFSETQ. The CDR3 totals 11 residues. The DNA of the CDR3 is TGCGCCAGCAGCCCAAACAATGAGCAGTTCTTC. It yields the protein CASSPNNEQFF.

V is TRBV4-3 and J is TRBJ2-5, with a tentative D call TRBD1 (5 bases). The J call is doubtful: the DNA matches TRBJ2-7 better. CDR1 is LGHNA and CDR2 is YSLEER in the germline V gene. The CDR3 is 15 residues long. The CDR3 protein is CASSQRPGQGYEQYF. CDR3 sequence (DNA): TGCGCCAGCAGCCAGAGGCCAGGGCAGGGCTACGAGCAGTACTTC.

The rearrangement joins TRBV9 to TRBJ2-7; D may be TRBD1 or TRBD2 (5 bases each). CDR1 is SGDLS and CDR2 is YYNGEE in the germline V gene. V gave up 0 bases and J gave up 4 bases, with 11 bases separating them. CDR3 length: 14 residues. CDR3 nucleotide sequence: TGTGCCAGCAGCGTAGCATCGGGGCGGTACGAGCAGTACTTC. Translated, it gives CASSVASGRYEQYF.